This T cell receptor beta chain was observed in a study of shared clonotypes between healthy human individuals. TCRdb's table, derived via immunoSEQ multiplex PCR, lists solely in-frame clones and lacks some. This sample carries about a million clones, approximately 80% of them seen once, and the ten largest clones take approximately 1.5%. The CDR3 consists of 14 residues. Per germline, CDR1 SEHNR and CDR2 FQNEAQ (reference sequence). Trimming pared 1 base from V and 2 bases from J, leaving 6 bases between. The TCR was taken from a man younger than 30 in good health. The sample was memory CD4+ T cells sorted from blood. Subset meaning: CD45RA-negative fraction. The chain carries TRBV7-9 and TRBJ2-4, with D possibly being TRBD1 (5 bases). This chain's CDR3 is CASSLGTTKNIQYF. CDR3 nucleotides: TGTGCCAGCAGCTTAGGGACAACCAAAAACATTCAGTACTTC.